This T cell receptor beta chain was captured in a study of Tregs in tolerant kidney transplant recipients. Repertoires were generated with immunoSEQ multiplex PCR, while TCRdb's copy carries only in-frame clones and drops some. Its listing shows 50,000 or so clones. V was clipped by 0 bases and J by 5 bases, with 16 bases between them. The CDR3 has 16 amino acids. Germline values: CDR1 KGHSH, CDR2 LQKENI. Worth noting for this clone: The CDR3 is cut off 3 residues early in the read; its end comes from the germline J gene.

The clonotype originates from a human donor who received a combined kidney and bone marrow transplant. Sequenced material: CD4+ T cells from blood, taken before the transplant. The chain joins TRBV18 to TRBJ2-5, with D tentatively TRBD2 (6 bases). The CDR3 reads CASSPPQRALGETQYF. Partial CDR3 DNA: TGTGCCAGCTCACCACCTCAGCGGGCCTTGGGGGAGACC.